A selection of T cell receptor beta chains follows, all from one sample in a study of cytomegalovirus exposure and HLA in healthy donors. The method was immunoSEQ multiplex PCR; TCRdb's version includes in-frame clones alone and lacks a portion of them. The sample contains over 85,000 clones, over 65% of which appear only once. What was sequenced was PBMCs. The receptor source for this set is a young woman in good health and CMV-seronegative. Each CDR3 is given with its conserved first and last residue. D genes are given only for firm matches. Clone sizes are given selectively: once, few, many, or a class where the clone is expanded.

d_call: -
j_call: TRBJ2-1
clone_size: -
v_call: TRBV19
cdr3_nt: TGTGCCAGTGCACCCGCGGGCTACAATGAGCAGTTCTTC
cdr3_aa: CASAPAGYNEQFF

d_call: -
j_call: TRBJ2-7
clone_size: -
v_call: TRBV7-6
cdr3_nt: TGTGCCAGCAGCCCCCGGACAGACTCCTACGAGCAGTACTTC
cdr3_aa: CASSPRTDSYEQYF

d_call: TRBD1
j_call: TRBJ2-1
clone_size: -
v_call: TRBV5-4
cdr3_nt: TGTGCCAGCAGCCCACAGGGGGCATTCGATGAGCAGTTCTTC
cdr3_aa: CASSPQGAFDEQFF

d_call: -
j_call: TRBJ1-3
clone_size: once
v_call: TRBV6-5
cdr3_nt: TGTGCCAGCAAGCGGAAGCCGGATGGAAACACCATATATTTT
cdr3_aa: CASKRKPDGNTIYF

d_call: -
j_call: TRBJ1-5
clone_size: -
v_call: TRBV28
cdr3_nt: TGTGCCAGCAGTCCCGTCGCCGGAGATAATAGCAATCAGCCCCAGCATTTT
cdr3_aa: CASSPVAGDNSNQPQHF

d_call: -
j_call: TRBJ2-7
clone_size: -
v_call: TRBV7-2
cdr3_nt: TGTGCCAGCAGCCGCGGACCGCAGGGGTACGAGCAGTACTTC
cdr3_aa: CASSRGPQGYEQYF

d_call: TRBD1
j_call: TRBJ2-1
clone_size: once
v_call: TRBV30
cdr3_nt: TGTGCCTGGGTGGGGACAGGGGGCAAAGATGAGCAGTTCTTC
cdr3_aa: CAWVGTGGKDEQFF

d_call: TRBD1
j_call: TRBJ1-2
clone_size: -
v_call: TRBV28
cdr3_nt: TGTGCCAGCAGTCTCCCGACAGGGGATTATGGCTACACCTTC
cdr3_aa: CASSLPTGDYGYTF

d_call: -
j_call: TRBJ2-7
clone_size: -
v_call: TRBV28
cdr3_nt: TGTGCCAGCAGTTTAATAGCCTACGAGCAGTACTTC
cdr3_aa: CASSLIAYEQYF

d_call: -
j_call: TRBJ1-2
clone_size: -
v_call: TRBV30
cdr3_nt: TGTGCCTGGAGTGTTGGGGGGAGCTACACCTTC
cdr3_aa: CAWSVGGSYTF

d_call: -
j_call: TRBJ1-2
clone_size: -
v_call: TRBV11-2
cdr3_nt: TGTGCCAGCAGCCTCAATGAACAGCTTGGCTACACCTTC
cdr3_aa: CASSLNEQLGYTF

d_call: TRBD1
j_call: TRBJ1-6
clone_size: -
v_call: TRBV7-9
cdr3_nt: TGTGCCAGCAGCTTTGGACAGGAGAATTCACCCCTCCACTTT
cdr3_aa: CASSFGQENSPLHF

d_call: -
j_call: TRBJ1-1
clone_size: -
v_call: TRBV18
cdr3_nt: TGTGCCAGCTCACCAGCAGGGGCTGAAGCTTTCTTT
cdr3_aa: CASSPAGAEAFF

d_call: -
j_call: TRBJ1-2
clone_size: few
v_call: TRBV13
cdr3_nt: TGTGCCAGCAGCTTAAATCCAGATGGCTACACCTTC
cdr3_aa: CASSLNPDGYTF

d_call: TRBD2
j_call: TRBJ2-1
clone_size: -
v_call: TRBV15
cdr3_nt: TGTGCCACCAGCAGAGAGCCTAGCGGCAAACACGAGCAGTTCTTC
cdr3_aa: CATSREPSGKHEQFF

d_call: -
j_call: TRBJ1-3
clone_size: -
v_call: TRBV27
cdr3_nt: TGTGCCAGCTGGACAGCCCCTGGAAACACCATATATTTT
cdr3_aa: CASWTAPGNTIYF

d_call: TRBD1
j_call: TRBJ2-7
clone_size: few
v_call: TRBV4-3
cdr3_nt: TGCGCCAGCAGCCAAGAGGGGACAGGGGACACAGCCTACGAGCAGTACTTC
cdr3_aa: CASSQEGTGDTAYEQYF

d_call: TRBD2
j_call: TRBJ2-5
clone_size: -
v_call: TRBV15
cdr3_nt: TGTGCCACCAGCAGAGGGGAGGGTCTAGAGACCCAGTACTTC
cdr3_aa: CATSRGEGLETQYF

d_call: -
j_call: TRBJ1-2
clone_size: once
v_call: TRBV30
cdr3_nt: TGTGCCTGGACAGGGGAACGGTATGGCTACACCTTC
cdr3_aa: CAWTGERYGYTF

d_call: TRBD1
j_call: TRBJ2-7
clone_size: -
v_call: TRBV11-2
cdr3_nt: TGTGCCAGCAGCTCGGGGACAGGGGTCTCTCCTACCTGGGTCTACGAGCAGTACTTC
cdr3_aa: CASSSGTGVSPTWVYEQYF

d_call: TRBD2
j_call: TRBJ2-5
clone_size: few
v_call: TRBV5-4
cdr3_nt: TGTGCCAGCAGCACCGGACTAGCGGGCCGGGTGCCCCAGTACTTC
cdr3_aa: CASSTGLAGRVPQYF

d_call: -
j_call: TRBJ2-3
clone_size: -
v_call: TRBV7-9
cdr3_nt: TGTGCCAGCAGCCTGGTCACTTCCACAGATACGCAGTATTTT
cdr3_aa: CASSLVTSTDTQYF

d_call: TRBD2
j_call: TRBJ2-1
clone_size: -
v_call: TRBV5-1
cdr3_nt: TGCGCCAGCTTGAGGACTAGCGGGAGTAATGAGCAGTTCTTC
cdr3_aa: CASLRTSGSNEQFF

d_call: TRBD2
j_call: TRBJ2-3
clone_size: -
v_call: TRBV7-9
cdr3_nt: TGTGCCAGCAGCCCCCCTAGCGGGGCAGCAGATACGCAGTATTTT
cdr3_aa: CASSPPSGAADTQYF

d_call: -
j_call: TRBJ2-1
clone_size: -
v_call: TRBV5-4
cdr3_nt: TGTGCCAGCAGCGTTGGGGGGATTCTCTCCTACAATGAGCAGTTCTTC
cdr3_aa: CASSVGGILSYNEQFF

d_call: TRBD2
j_call: TRBJ2-5
clone_size: -
v_call: TRBV28
cdr3_nt: TGTGCCAGCAGTTTAGCGGCTAGCGGCCAAGAGACCCAGTACTTC
cdr3_aa: CASSLAASGQETQYF

d_call: TRBD1
j_call: TRBJ2-7
clone_size: -
v_call: TRBV18
cdr3_nt: TGTGCCAGCTCAACGGAAGACAGGGTGCGTGAGCAGTACTTC
cdr3_aa: CASSTEDRVREQYF

d_call: -
j_call: TRBJ1-1
clone_size: -
v_call: TRBV28
cdr3_nt: TGTGCCAGCAGTTTGCCGGGGAGGAACACTGAAGCTTTCTTT
cdr3_aa: CASSLPGRNTEAFF

d_call: -
j_call: TRBJ2-1
clone_size: -
v_call: TRBV2
cdr3_nt: TGTGCCAGCAGCCCAGTCGACTCTGAGCAGTTCTTC
cdr3_aa: CASSPVDSEQFF

d_call: TRBD1
j_call: TRBJ2-7
clone_size: few
v_call: TRBV5-6
cdr3_nt: TGTGCCAGCAGCGCCGCCGGGACAGGGCCCCACGAGCAGTACTTC
cdr3_aa: CASSAAGTGPHEQYF

d_call: TRBD2
j_call: TRBJ2-2
clone_size: -
v_call: TRBV5-4
cdr3_nt: TGTGCCAGCAGCTCATTGACTAGCGGACGACTATCTTACACCGGGGAGCTGTTTTTT
cdr3_aa: CASSSLTSGRLSYTGELFF

d_call: -
j_call: TRBJ1-1
clone_size: once
v_call: TRBV28
cdr3_nt: TGTGCCAGCAGTTTAGGTTTTGTCAGCACTGAAGCTTTCTTT
cdr3_aa: CASSLGFVSTEAFF

d_call: TRBD1
j_call: TRBJ2-7
clone_size: -
v_call: TRBV7-2
cdr3_nt: TGTGCCAGCAGCTTATATCCCCAAGGGGGCGCAGGCGAGCAGTACTTC
cdr3_aa: CASSLYPQGGAGEQYF

d_call: -
j_call: TRBJ1-1
clone_size: -
v_call: TRBV2
cdr3_nt: TGTGCCAGCAAGGGACACTCGAACACTGAAGCTTTCTTT
cdr3_aa: CASKGHSNTEAFF

d_call: TRBD1
j_call: TRBJ1-1
clone_size: few
v_call: TRBV6-5
cdr3_nt: TGTGCCAGCAGTTACTGGACAGGGATGACGAACACTGAAGCTTTCTTT
cdr3_aa: CASSYWTGMTNTEAFF

d_call: TRBD1
j_call: TRBJ2-7
clone_size: few
v_call: TRBV6-6
cdr3_nt: TGTGCCAGCAGTACCGGACAGGGCACCTACGAGCAGTACTTC
cdr3_aa: CASSTGQGTYEQYF

d_call: TRBD1
j_call: TRBJ1-1
clone_size: few
v_call: TRBV6-1
cdr3_nt: TGTGCCAGCAGTCGGGACAGGGGAGGGACCACTGAAGCTTTCTTT
cdr3_aa: CASSRDRGGTTEAFF

d_call: -
j_call: TRBJ2-7
clone_size: -
v_call: TRBV29-1
cdr3_nt: TGCAGCGTCCCAGCCCAGGGCTACGAGCAGTACTTC
cdr3_aa: CSVPAQGYEQYF

d_call: TRBD2
j_call: TRBJ2-3
clone_size: -
v_call: TRBV10-2
cdr3_nt: TGCGCCAGCAGAGGGGGACTAGCGAAAGCAGATACGCAGTATTTT
cdr3_aa: CASRGGLAKADTQYF

d_call: -
j_call: TRBJ1-1
clone_size: -
v_call: TRBV7-9
cdr3_nt: TGTGCCAGCAGCTTAGGTTGGGAGACGTCCGAAGCTTTCTTT
cdr3_aa: CASSLGWETSEAFF

d_call: -
j_call: TRBJ1-1
clone_size: few
v_call: TRBV6-5
cdr3_nt: TGTGCCAGCAGTTACTCCCCCGCCGGGTCAAACACTGAAGCTTTCTTT
cdr3_aa: CASSYSPAGSNTEAFF

d_call: TRBD1
j_call: TRBJ1-2
clone_size: -
v_call: TRBV2
cdr3_nt: TGTGCCAGCAGTGGGACAGGGGGCAACTATGGCTACACCTTC
cdr3_aa: CASSGTGGNYGYTF

d_call: TRBD1
j_call: TRBJ1-5
clone_size: -
v_call: TRBV30
cdr3_nt: TGTGCCTGGGACAGGGGGGAGGGTCAGCCCCAGCATTTT
cdr3_aa: CAWDRGEGQPQHF

d_call: -
j_call: TRBJ2-2
clone_size: -
v_call: TRBV21-1
cdr3_nt: TGTGCCAGCAGCAAACGGAACACCGGGGAGCTGTTTTTT
cdr3_aa: CASSKRNTGELFF

d_call: -
j_call: TRBJ2-7
clone_size: -
v_call: TRBV6-5
cdr3_nt: TGTGCCAGCAGTTTCCGACAGTCCTCCTACGAGCAGTACTTC
cdr3_aa: CASSFRQSSYEQYF

d_call: TRBD1
j_call: TRBJ1-2
clone_size: -
v_call: TRBV4-2
cdr3_nt: TGTGCCAGCAGCCAAACAGGGGATGTAGACTATGGCTACACCTTC
cdr3_aa: CASSQTGDVDYGYTF

d_call: TRBD2
j_call: TRBJ2-7
clone_size: -
v_call: TRBV4-3
cdr3_nt: TGCGCCAGCAGCCAAGGCACTAGCGGCTACGAGCAGTACTTC
cdr3_aa: CASSQGTSGYEQYF

d_call: TRBD1
j_call: TRBJ2-5
clone_size: once
v_call: TRBV15
cdr3_nt: TGTGCCACCAGCGGCCAATACGAGACAGGGGAGGAGACCCAGTACTTC
cdr3_aa: CATSGQYETGEETQYF

d_call: TRBD2
j_call: TRBJ2-5
clone_size: -
v_call: TRBV7-9
cdr3_nt: TGTGCCAGCAGGGACGCGGGAGTCCGGCAAGAGACCCAGTACTTC
cdr3_aa: CASRDAGVRQETQYF